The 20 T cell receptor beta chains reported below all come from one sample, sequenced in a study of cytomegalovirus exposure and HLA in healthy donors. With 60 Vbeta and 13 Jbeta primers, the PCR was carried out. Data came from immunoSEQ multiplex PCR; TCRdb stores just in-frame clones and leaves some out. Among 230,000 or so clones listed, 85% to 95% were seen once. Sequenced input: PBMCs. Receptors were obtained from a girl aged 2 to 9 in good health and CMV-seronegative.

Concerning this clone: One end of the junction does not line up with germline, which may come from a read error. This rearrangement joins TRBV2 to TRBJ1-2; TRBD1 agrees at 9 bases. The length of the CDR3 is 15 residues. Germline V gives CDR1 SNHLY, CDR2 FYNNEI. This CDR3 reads CANSEQGASLSGYTF. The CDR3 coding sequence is TGTGCCAACAGTGAACAGGGGGCGAGTCTTTCTGGCTACACCTTC.

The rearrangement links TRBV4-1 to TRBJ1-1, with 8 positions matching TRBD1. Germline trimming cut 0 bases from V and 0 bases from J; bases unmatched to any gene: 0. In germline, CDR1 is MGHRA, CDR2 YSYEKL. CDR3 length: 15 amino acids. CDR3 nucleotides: TGCGCCAGCAGCCAAGAGGGACAGGTGAACACTGAAGCTTTCTTT. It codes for CASSQEGQVNTEAFF.

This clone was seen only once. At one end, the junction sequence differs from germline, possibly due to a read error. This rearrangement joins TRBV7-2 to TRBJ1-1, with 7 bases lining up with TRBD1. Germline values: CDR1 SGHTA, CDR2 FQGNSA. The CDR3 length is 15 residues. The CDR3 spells CAGSPRPGGGTEAFF. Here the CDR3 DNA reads TGTGCCGGCAGCCCAAGACCAGGGGGTGGCACTGAAGCTTTCTTT.

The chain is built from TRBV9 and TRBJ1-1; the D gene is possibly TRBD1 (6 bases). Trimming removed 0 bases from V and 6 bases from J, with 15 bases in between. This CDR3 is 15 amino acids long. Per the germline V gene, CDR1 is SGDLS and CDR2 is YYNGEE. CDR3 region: CASSVAGGARAEAFF. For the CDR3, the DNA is TGTGCCAGCAGCGTAGCTGGGGGGGCTAGGGCTGAAGCTTTCTTT.

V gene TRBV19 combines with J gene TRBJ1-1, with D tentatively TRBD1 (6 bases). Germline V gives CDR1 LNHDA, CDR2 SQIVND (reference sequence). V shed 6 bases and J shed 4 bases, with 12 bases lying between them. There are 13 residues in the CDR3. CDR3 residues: CASRAGVFTEAFF. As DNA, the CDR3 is TGTGCCAGTAGGGCAGGGGTCTTCACTGAAGCTTTCTTT. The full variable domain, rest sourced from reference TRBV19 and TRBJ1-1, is DGGITQSPKYLFRKEGQNVTLSCEQNLNHDAMYWYRQDPGQGLRLIYYSQIVNDFQKGDIAEGYSVSREKKESFPLTVTSAQKNPTAFYLCASRAGVFTEAFFGQGTRLTVV.

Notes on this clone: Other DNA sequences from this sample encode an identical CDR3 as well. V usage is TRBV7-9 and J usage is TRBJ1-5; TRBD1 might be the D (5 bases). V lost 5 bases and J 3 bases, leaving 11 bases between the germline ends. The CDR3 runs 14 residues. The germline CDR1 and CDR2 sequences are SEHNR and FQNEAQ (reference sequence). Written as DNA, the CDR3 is TGTGCCAGCAGCCAAAGGGGCCCCAATCAGCCCCAGCATTTT. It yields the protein CASSQRGPNQPQHF.

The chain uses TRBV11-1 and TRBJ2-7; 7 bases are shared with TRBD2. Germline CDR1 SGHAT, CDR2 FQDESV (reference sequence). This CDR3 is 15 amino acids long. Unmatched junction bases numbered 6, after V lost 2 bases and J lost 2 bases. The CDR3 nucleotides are TGTGCCAGCAGCTTAACTCTAGCGGATACCTACGAGCAGTACTTC. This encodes CASSLTLADTYEQYF. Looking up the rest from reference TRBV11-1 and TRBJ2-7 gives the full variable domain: EAEVAQSPRYKITEKSQAVAFWCDPISGHATLYWYRQILGQGPELLVQFQDESVVDDSQLPKDRFSAERLKGVDSTLKIQPAELGDSAMYLCASSLTLADTYEQYFGPGTRLTVT.

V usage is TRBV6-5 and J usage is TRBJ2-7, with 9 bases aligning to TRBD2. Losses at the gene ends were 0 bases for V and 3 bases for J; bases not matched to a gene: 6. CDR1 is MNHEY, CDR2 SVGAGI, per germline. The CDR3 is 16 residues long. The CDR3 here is CASSYSTLAGSYEQYF. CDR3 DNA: TGTGCCAGCAGTTACTCGACGCTAGCGGGAAGCTACGAGCAGTACTTC.

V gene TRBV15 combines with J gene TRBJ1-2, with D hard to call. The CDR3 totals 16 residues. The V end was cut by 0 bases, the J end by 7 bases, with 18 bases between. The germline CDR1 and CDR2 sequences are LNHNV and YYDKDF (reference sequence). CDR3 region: CATSRDLGVAEGGYTF. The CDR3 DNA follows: TGTGCCACCAGCAGAGATCTTGGCGTGGCAGAGGGTGGCTACACCTTC.

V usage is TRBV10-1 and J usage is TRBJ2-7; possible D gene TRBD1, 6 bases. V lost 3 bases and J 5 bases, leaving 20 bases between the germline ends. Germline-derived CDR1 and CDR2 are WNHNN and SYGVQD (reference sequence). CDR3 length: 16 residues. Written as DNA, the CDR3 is TGCGCCAGCAGTGAAATAAGGGACATCCTTCTCGACGAGCAGTACTTC. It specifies CASSEIRDILLDEQYF.

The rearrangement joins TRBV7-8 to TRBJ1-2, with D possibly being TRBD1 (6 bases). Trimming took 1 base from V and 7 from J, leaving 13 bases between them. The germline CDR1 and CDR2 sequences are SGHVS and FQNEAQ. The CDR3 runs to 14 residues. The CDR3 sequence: CASSLDRDEGGYTF. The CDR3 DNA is TGTGCCAGCAGCTTAGACAGGGATGAAGGTGGCTACACCTTC.

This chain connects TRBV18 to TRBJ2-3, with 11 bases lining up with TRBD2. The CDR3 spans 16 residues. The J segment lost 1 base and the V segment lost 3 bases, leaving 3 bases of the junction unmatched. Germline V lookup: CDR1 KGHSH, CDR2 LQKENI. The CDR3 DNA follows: TGTGCCAGCTCACCGCTGACTAGCGGGGGCACAGATACGCAGTATTTT. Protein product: CASSPLTSGGTDTQYF. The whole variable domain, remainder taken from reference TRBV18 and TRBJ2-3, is NAGVMQNPRHLVRRRGQEARLRCSPMKGHSHVYWYRQLPEEGLKFMVYLQKENIIDESGMPKERFSAEFPKEGPSILRIQQVVRGDSAAYFCASSPLTSGGTDTQYFGPGTRLTVL.

CDR3 amino acids: CSVARTSGTYEQYF. The CDR3 DNA reads as TGCAGCGTAGCCCGGACTAGCGGGACTTACGAGCAGTACTTC. The rearrangement uses TRBV29-1 and TRBJ2-5, with TRBD2 identical over 12 bases. The J call may be in error: the DNA end matches TRBJ2-7 better. This CDR3 is 14 amino acids long. Per germline, CDR1 SQVTM and CDR2 ANQGSEA.

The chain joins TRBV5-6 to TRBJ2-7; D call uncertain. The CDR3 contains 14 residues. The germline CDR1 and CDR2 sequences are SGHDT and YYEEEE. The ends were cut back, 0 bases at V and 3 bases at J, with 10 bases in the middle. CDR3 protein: CASSLGRTIYEQYF. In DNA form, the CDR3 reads TGTGCCAGCAGCTTGGGCAGAACCATCTACGAGCAGTACTTC.

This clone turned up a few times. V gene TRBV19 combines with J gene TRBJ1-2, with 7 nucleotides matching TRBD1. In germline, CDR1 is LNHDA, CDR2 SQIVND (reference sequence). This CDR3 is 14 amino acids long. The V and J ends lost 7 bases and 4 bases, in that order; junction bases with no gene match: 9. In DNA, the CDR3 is TGTGCCAGTACCCTGCAGGGGGTTGGCTATGGCTACACCTTC. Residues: CASTLQGVGYGYTF.

In nucleotides, the CDR3 is TGTGCCAGTAATCCCACGGGGGTTCAGCCCCAGCATTTT. Translating it yields CASNPTGVQPQHF. The chain joins TRBV19 to TRBJ1-5; TRBD1 might be the D (5 bases). Germline assignment: CDR1 LNHDA and CDR2 SQIVND (reference sequence). V gave up 7 bases and J gave up 6 bases, with 13 bases separating them. The length of the CDR3 is 13 residues.

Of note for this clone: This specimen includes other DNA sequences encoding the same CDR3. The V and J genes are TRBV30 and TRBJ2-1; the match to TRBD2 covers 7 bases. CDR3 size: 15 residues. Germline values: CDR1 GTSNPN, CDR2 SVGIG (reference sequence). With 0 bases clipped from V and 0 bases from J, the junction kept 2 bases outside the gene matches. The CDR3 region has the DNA TGTGCCTGGAGTGTGGGCGGGAGCTCCTACAATGAGCAGTTCTTC. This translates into CAWSVGGSSYNEQFF.

CDR3 region: CASKGGNTLNTEAFF. In nucleotides, the CDR3 is TGTGCCAGTAAGGGGGGGAACACATTGAACACTGAAGCTTTCTTT. The chain employs TRBV19 and TRBJ1-1, with D possibly being TRBD1 (6 bases). V lost 7 bases and J 0 bases, leaving 15 bases between the germline ends. The CDR3 spans 15 residues. The germline V gene has CDR1 LNHDA and CDR2 SQIVND (reference sequence). Full variable domain (rest looked up from reference TRBV19 and TRBJ1-1): DGGITQSPKYLFRKEGQNVTLSCEQNLNHDAMYWYRQDPGQGLRLIYYSQIVNDFQKGDIAEGYSVSREKKESFPLTVTSAQKNPTAFYLCASKGGNTLNTEAFFGQGTRLTVV.

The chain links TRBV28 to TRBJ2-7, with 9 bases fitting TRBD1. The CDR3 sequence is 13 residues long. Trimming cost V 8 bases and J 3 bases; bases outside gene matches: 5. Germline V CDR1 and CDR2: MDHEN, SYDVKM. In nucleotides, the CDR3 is TGTGCCAGCGCCGGGACAGGGATCTACGAGCAGTACTTC. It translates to CASAGTGIYEQYF.

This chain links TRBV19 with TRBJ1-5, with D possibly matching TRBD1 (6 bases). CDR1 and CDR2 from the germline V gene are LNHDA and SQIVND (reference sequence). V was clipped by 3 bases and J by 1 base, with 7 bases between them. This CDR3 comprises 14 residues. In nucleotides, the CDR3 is TGTGCCAGTAGTATCCAGGGGAGCAATCAGCCCCAGCATTTT. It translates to CASSIQGSNQPQHF.